This TCR beta chain was sequenced for a study of blood T cell repertoires in COVID-19 (TCRdb year 2020). Regarding the study in general: Collaborator samples came from the United States, Italy and Spain and covered acute and convalescent phases of COVID-19. The prospective study material was composed of cDNA or gDNA derived from T cells, B-cell-depleted T cells, or PBMCs. Subjects who had been exposed to COVID-19, were actively infected with it, or had recovered from it provided the deeply sampled blood TCRbeta repertoires that made up the dataset. The repertoires were released in a freely available public database intended as a resource for research on the immune response to SARS-CoV-2. The samples were drawn from the first 160 participants of the ongoing ImmuneRACE study and from 1,254 subjects provided by 6 global collaborators. Sample metadata almost always included a de-identified subject ID, COVID-19 status, age in years and sex. Where available, HLA class I and class II types were obtained from metadata supplied by the sample provider rather than from assay-based typing.

Comments on this clone: Its binding antigen is unknown. No much larger clone exists at a distance of one base, and base qualities are not known.

Each collaborating institution followed its own protocols to collect whole blood in K2EDTA tubes. For TCRbeta analysis, collaborator samples were shipped as frozen whole blood, as isolated PBMCs, or as DNA extracted from either sample type. Points the paper makes about the study in general: How much clinical and demographic metadata was included differed by source and by participant, and the metadata was provided uncurated.

TCRbeta CDR3 regions were amplified from genomic DNA by means of the immunoSEQ Assay, a bias-controlled multiplex PCR. The study's own analysis went as follows. The number of nucleated cells in each sample was estimated from the amplification of reference gene primers within the assay. Sequence reads were collapsed and filtered to measure the absolute abundance of every unique TCRbeta CDR3 rearrangement. For each sample, productive Simpson clonality was calculated as the square root of Simpson's diversity index over productive rearrangements. TCRdb holds this immuneACCESS table with in-frame rearrangements only. Some clones are missing; in checked studies, unresolved V genes explain under half, and the rest has no known cause. That table furnishes V, J and clone size, whereas the DNA furnished D and trimming. The sample table lists roughly 250,000 clones, roughly 80% of them with a count of one. The ten largest clones represent 4.5% to 5% of the sample.

Germline trimming: 2 bases from V, 9 bases from J; junction bases outside gene matches: 1. From the cysteine through the phenylalanine, the CDR3 covers 12 amino acids. The CDR3 DNA has 36 bases and is translated from base 1. CDR1 and CDR2, looked up from the germline V gene (reference sequence), are LNHDA and SQIVND. The rearrangement joined TRBV19 to TRBJ2-1; TRBD2 fits 7 bases in the junction. This clonotype was sampled from an elderly woman with active or convalescent COVID-19. The specimen sequenced was peripheral blood. The DNA sequence is TGTGCCAGTAGTATATCTAGCGGTGAGCAGTTCTTC. This codes for CASSISSGEQFF.